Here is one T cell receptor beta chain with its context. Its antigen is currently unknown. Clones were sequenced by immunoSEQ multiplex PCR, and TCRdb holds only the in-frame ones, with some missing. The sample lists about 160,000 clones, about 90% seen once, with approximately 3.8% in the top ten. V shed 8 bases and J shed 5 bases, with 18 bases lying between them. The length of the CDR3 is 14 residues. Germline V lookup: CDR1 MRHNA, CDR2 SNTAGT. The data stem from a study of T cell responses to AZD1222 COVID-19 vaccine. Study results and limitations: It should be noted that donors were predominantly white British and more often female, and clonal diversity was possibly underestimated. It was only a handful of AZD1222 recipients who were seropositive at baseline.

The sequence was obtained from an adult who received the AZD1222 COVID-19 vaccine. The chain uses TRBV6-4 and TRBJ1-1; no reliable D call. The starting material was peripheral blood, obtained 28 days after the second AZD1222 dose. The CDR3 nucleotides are TGTGCCAGCCCGCCGGGAGACCTAGGGACTGAAGCTTTCTTT. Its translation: CASPPGDLGTEAFF.